This entry lists 17 T cell receptor beta chains sequenced from one sample in a study of T cells in Graves' hyperthyroidism and ophthalmopathy. The TCR beta CDR3 regions underwent amplification using RNA transcripts as the source. TCR CDR3 regions were first amplified by RT-PCR with HTBI primers. MiXCR, run by TCRdb on the multiplex PCR reads, gives a single entry per CDR3 protein. The table records 550,000 to 700,000 distinct CDR3 sequences, about 45% of them present only once. Sequenced material: peripheral blood or thyroid tissue (not recorded which). These receptors were obtained from an adult woman with Graves' disease, either hyperthyroidism or ophthalmopathy (not recorded which).

The V and J genes are TRBV7-9 and TRBJ2-7, with D possibly matching TRBD1 (5 bases). CDR3 length: 13 residues. V gave up 6 bases and J gave up 3 bases, with 12 bases separating them. Germline loops: CDR1 SEHNR, CDR2 FQNEAQ (reference sequence). CDR3 protein: CASSLQVVYEQYF. The CDR3 DNA reads TGTGCCAGCAGTTTACAGGTTGTCTACGAGCAGTACTTC.

This clonotype has at least ten counts. The CDR3 bases are TGCGCCAGCAGCCAGTTAGAGCGGGGGTCTAGCGAGACCCAGTACTTC. The encoded protein is CASSQLERGSSETQYF. The chain joins TRBV4-1 to TRBJ2-5; TRBD2 agrees at 8 bases. Germline CDR1 reads MGHRA; CDR2 reads YSYEKL. The CDR3 sequence is 16 residues long. The V and J ends lost 3 bases and 5 bases, in that order; junction bases with no gene match: 11.

This clonotype was recorded at least ten times. V is TRBV19 and J is TRBJ1-2, with D possibly being TRBD1 (5 bases). V was trimmed by 4 bases and J by 4 bases, leaving 19 bases between them. The CDR3 has 16 residues. The germline CDR1 and CDR2 sequences are LNHDA and SQIVND (reference sequence). The CDR3 protein is CASSTPRLQDSYGYTF. The CDR3 nucleotides are TGTGCCAGTAGTACCCCCCGTTTACAGGACTCCTATGGCTACACCTTC.

Remarks on this clonotype: A read error may produce the germline difference seen at one junction end. V is TRBV11-2 and J is TRBJ2-7; no clear D gene. The germline V gene has CDR1 SGHAT and CDR2 FQNNGV. This CDR3 region has 12 residues. The CDR3 loop is CASSLGSYEQHF. CDR3 nucleotides: TGTGCCAGCAGCTTAGGCAGCTACGAGCAGCACTTC.

The V gene is TRBV20-1, the J gene TRBJ2-7; 9 bases are shared with TRBD1. J lost 2 bases, V lost 6 bases, and 14 bases had no gene match. Germline CDR1 reads DFQATT; CDR2 reads SNEGSKA (reference sequence). This CDR3 is built from 16 residues. CDR3 sequence: CSATSRPGQGPYEQYF. The CDR3 nucleotides read TGCAGTGCCACCAGCCGACCGGGACAGGGTCCCTACGAGCAGTACTTC.

This clonotype was detected ten times or more. This sequence joins TRBV7-8 and TRBJ2-2; D gene unclear. CDR3 length: 16 residues. The germline V and J ends were trimmed by 0 bases and 0 bases, with 8 bases remaining between them. CDR1 is SGHVS and CDR2 is FQNEAQ in the germline V gene. This CDR3 is CASSLAYAANTGELFF. DNA of the CDR3: TGTGCCAGCAGCTTAGCGTACGCGGCGAACACCGGGGAGCTGTTTTTT.

Concerning this clonotype: A much bigger clone sits one base away, suggesting this may be a read error. The gene calls are TRBV5-1 and TRBJ2-7; perhaps TRBD2 as D (6 bases). The CDR3 sequence is 13 residues long. Germline CDR1 and CDR2: SGHRS and YFSETQ. CDR3 DNA sequence: TGTGTCAGCAGCCCGGACTATTCCCTCGAGCAGTACTTC. Translating gives CVSSPDYSLEQYF.

This clonotype appeared a few times. V is TRBV7-9 and J is TRBJ2-5; D may be TRBD2 (6 bases). The CDR3 consists of 13 residues. The ends were cut back, 1 base at V and 9 bases at J, with 12 bases in the middle. Germline CDR1 reads SEHNR; CDR2 reads FQNEAQ (reference sequence). The DNA of the CDR3 is TGTGCCAGCAGCTTAGGGGAGGTTGGCGCCCAGTACTTC. This encodes CASSLGEVGAQYF.

Worth noting for this clonotype: Since a much larger clone is just one base distant, this may be a read error. The J gene is TRBJ1-1, the V gene TRBV5-5; D is perhaps TRBD1 (6 bases). The germline CDR1 and CDR2 sequences are SGHKS and YYEKEE (reference sequence). Trimming took off 6 bases at V and 5 bases at J, with 20 bases between the two ends. This CDR3 has 15 amino acids. The CDR3 here is CASNSFGGARTEAFF. The DNA for the CDR3 is TGTGCCAGCAACTCGTTCGGGGGGGCGCGGACTGAAGCTTTCTTT.

The chain is built from TRBV2 and TRBJ1-2, with 7 bases fitting TRBD1. Trimming removed 5 bases from V and 10 bases from J; junction bases left unmatched: 7. CDR1 and CDR2 from the germline V gene are SNHLY and FYNNEI. This CDR3 region has 12 residues. CDR3 DNA sequence: TGTGCCAGCAGTCTCCGGGACAGTTCCTACACCTTC. This gives the protein CASSLRDSSYTF.

This clonotype was seen many times. This chain joins TRBV5-6 and TRBJ2-7; perhaps TRBD1 as D (6 bases). With 3 bases removed from V and 5 bases from J, the gap between germline ends came to 18 bases. CDR3 length: 15 amino acids. Germline CDR1 is SGHDT and CDR2 is YYEEEE. The CDR3 region has the DNA TGTGCCAGCAGCTCCACCTTGGACACAGGGAACGAGCAGTACTTC. This translates into CASSSTLDTGNEQYF.

In its sample, this clonotype was seen a few times. V gene TRBV24-1 combines with J gene TRBJ2-5; 9 bases fit TRBD1. Germline-derived CDR1 and CDR2 are KGHDR and SFDVKD. The CDR3 spans 15 residues. V lost 1 base and J lost 5; bases outside the gene matches: 4. The CDR3 loop reads CATSDLQGATETQYF. The CDR3 DNA is TGTGCCACCAGTGATTTACAGGGGGCGACGGAGACCCAGTACTTC.

This clonotype was found a few times. This chain links TRBV25-1 with TRBJ1-6; a possible D gene is TRBD1 (5 bases). Deletions cut 8 bases from V and 9 bases from J, with 11 bases between. The CDR3 runs 12 residues. Germline V CDR1 and CDR2: MGHDK, SYGVNS. The CDR3 DNA follows: TGTGCCAGCGGGGCTCGGGGTTCACCCCTCCACTTT. As protein: CASGARGSPLHF.

The genes are TRBV7-2 and TRBJ1-2; TRBD1 matches at 10 bases. Germline lookup yields CDR1 SGHTA and CDR2 FQGNSA. The CDR3 runs to 15 residues. V dropped 5 bases and J dropped 4; count of bases not matched to a gene: 7. The CDR3 protein is CASSPRTGGIYGYTF. The CDR3 region has the DNA TGTGCCAGCAGCCCGAGGACAGGGGGGATCTATGGCTACACCTTC.

This chain joins TRBV2 and TRBJ1-5, with a possible D match to TRBD1 (6 bases). The CDR3 consists of 13 residues. V gave up 8 bases and J gave up 3 bases, with 11 bases separating them. Germline V gene sequence: CDR1 SNHLY, CDR2 FYNNEI. CDR3: CASGGQVNQPQHF. The DNA of the CDR3 is TGTGCCAGCGGGGGGCAGGTCAATCAGCCCCAGCATTTT.

A few counts support this clonotype. The chain recombines TRBV27 with TRBJ1-4; D is unclear. CDR3 length equals 14 residues. V was cut by 5 bases and J by 8 bases, with 15 bases left in between. Germline values: CDR1 MNHEY, CDR2 SMNVEV (reference sequence). The CDR3 here is CASSLIVGGEKLFF. The CDR3 bases are TGTGCCAGCAGTCTAATAGTGGGCGGAGAAAAACTGTTTTTT. The full variable domain, in which reference TRBV27 and TRBJ1-4 provide the parts outside the CDR3, is EAQVTQNPRYLITVTGKKLTVTCSQNMNHEYMSWYRQDPGLGLRQIYYSMNVEVTDKGDVPEGYKVSRKEKRNFPLILESPSPNQTSLYFCASSLIVGGEKLFFGSGTQLSVL.

This clonotype was counted a single time. DNA of the CDR3: TGTGCCAGCAGTTACCTGGGACAGGGGCCCGGGGAGCTGTTTTTT. Amino acid sequence: CASSYLGQGPGELFF. This chain joins TRBV6-5 and TRBJ2-2; 10 nucleotides agree with TRBD1. Germline CDR1 is MNHEY and CDR2 is SVGAGI. The CDR3 loop spans 15 amino acids. J lost 6 bases, V lost 2 bases, and 3 bases had no gene match.